This T cell receptor beta chain was identified in a study of identifying expanded T cells in peripheral blood. General observations from the study: Approximately two-week clone count variance significantly increased as total template count grew. Over approximately two and four weeks, about 15 and 19 clones changed, versus around 1.1 between replicates.

As concerns this clone: Its specificity is not known.

Collection occurred without any documented infections or immune events in donors. Libraries were prepared by immunoSEQ multiplex PCR; TCRdb keeps only in-frame clonotypes and omits some of them. The sample has 97,000 or so clones; around 89% are singletons. The receptor comes from a person between 18 and 69 years old in good health. Sequencing was performed on blood.

This CDR3 is CASSEYDRPNTGELFF. The CDR3 coding sequence is TGTGCCAGCAGTGAATACGACAGACCGAACACCGGGGAGCTGTTTTTT. The V and J genes are TRBV25-1 and TRBJ2-2; a possible D gene is TRBD1 (5 bases). Between the trimmed V and J ends, which lost 0 bases and 0 bases, there was a span of 8 bases. Per the germline V gene, CDR1 is MGHDK and CDR2 is SYGVNS. This CDR3 region has 16 residues.